This T cell receptor beta chain was observed in a study of blood T cell repertoires in COVID-19. V lost 7 bases and J lost 1, with 13 bases in between. The CDR3 contains 14 residues. Germline CDR1 is MDHEN and CDR2 is SYDVKM. Data came from immunoSEQ multiplex PCR; TCRdb stores just in-frame clones and leaves some out. The sample holds 250,000 or so clones, more than 70% seen once. Sequencing was done on a sample of PBMCs or T cells enriched from blood (not recorded which). This receptor was obtained from a woman in her forties or fifties who had recovered from COVID-19. The chain uses TRBV28 and TRBJ1-1, with a tentative D call TRBD1 (6 bases). CDR3 in amino acids: CASTSPGQNTEAFF. The CDR3 DNA sequence: TGTGCCAGCACCTCCCCGGGACAGAACACTGAAGCTTTCTTT. The full variable domain, its missing parts supplied by reference TRBV28 and TRBJ1-1, is DVKVTQSSRYLVKRTGEKVFLECVQDMDHENMFWYRQDPGLGLRLIYFSYDVKMKEKGDIPEGYSVSREKKERFSLILESASTNQTSMYLCASTSPGQNTEAFFGQGTRLTVV.